This T cell receptor beta chain originates from a study of blood T cell repertoires in COVID-19. Looking at the study overall: Acute-phase and convalescent COVID-19 samples originated in the United States, Italy and Spain.

Data came from immunoSEQ multiplex PCR; TCRdb stores just in-frame clones and leaves some out. The sample yields about 440,000 clones, roughly 88% seen once. Looked up from germline, CDR1 is SGHTA and CDR2 is FQGNSA. This CDR3 is built from 15 residues. The V gene end was trimmed by 5 bases and the J gene end by 4 bases; junction bases not matched to a gene: 4. The specimen sequenced was peripheral blood. This receptor was taken from a woman aged 45-65 years with COVID-19, enrolled during active disease. This rearrangement joins TRBV7-2 to TRBJ1-4, with 10 bases fitting TRBD1. As DNA, the CDR3 is TGTGCCAGCAGCCCCGGGACAGGGGTTAATGAAAAACTGTTTTTT. Its translation: CASSPGTGVNEKLFF.